The entry that follows covers one T cell receptor (beta chain) sequence. Its target is not known. RNA extraction gave at least 5 micrograms of total RNA per sample. V lost 3 bases to trimming and J lost 8 bases, with 22 bases between them. The CDR3 length is 17 residues. Per germline, CDR1 SEHNR and CDR2 FQNEAQ (reference sequence). The data were taken from a study of blood T cells in healthy people across ages. Study at large: Capture via template switching afforded approximately one barcoded beta molecule per two T cells. Regarding the study as a whole: The fall in TCR beta diversity per million T cells was roughly linear with age. Fewer expanded clones and more diversity marked long-lived versus aged donors.

Combining a sample-barcoded 5' primer with a J-beta primer mix, a second PCR ran for 7 to 11 cycles. Each CDR3 protein gets one entry after TCRdb re-called the 5' RACE reads with MiXCR. The sample records around 1,600,000 distinct CDR3 sequences, 40% to 45% being singletons. Sequenced material: blood. The clonotype comes from a woman aged 18-29 years in good health. The gene calls are TRBV7-9 and TRBJ1-4, with D uncertain. The CDR3 coding sequence is TGTGCCAGCAGCTTTTCGGTTGGTGGCATCTCACGGGAAAAACTGTTTTTT. Its translation is CASSFSVGGISREKLFF. Full variable domain (outside the CDR3, taken from reference TRBV7-9 and TRBJ1-4): DTGVSQNPRHKITKRGQNVTFRCDPISEHNRLYWYRQTLGQGPEFLTYFQNEAQLEKSRLLSDRFSAERPKGSFSTLEIQRTEQGDSAMYLCASSFSVGGISREKLFFGSGTQLSVL.